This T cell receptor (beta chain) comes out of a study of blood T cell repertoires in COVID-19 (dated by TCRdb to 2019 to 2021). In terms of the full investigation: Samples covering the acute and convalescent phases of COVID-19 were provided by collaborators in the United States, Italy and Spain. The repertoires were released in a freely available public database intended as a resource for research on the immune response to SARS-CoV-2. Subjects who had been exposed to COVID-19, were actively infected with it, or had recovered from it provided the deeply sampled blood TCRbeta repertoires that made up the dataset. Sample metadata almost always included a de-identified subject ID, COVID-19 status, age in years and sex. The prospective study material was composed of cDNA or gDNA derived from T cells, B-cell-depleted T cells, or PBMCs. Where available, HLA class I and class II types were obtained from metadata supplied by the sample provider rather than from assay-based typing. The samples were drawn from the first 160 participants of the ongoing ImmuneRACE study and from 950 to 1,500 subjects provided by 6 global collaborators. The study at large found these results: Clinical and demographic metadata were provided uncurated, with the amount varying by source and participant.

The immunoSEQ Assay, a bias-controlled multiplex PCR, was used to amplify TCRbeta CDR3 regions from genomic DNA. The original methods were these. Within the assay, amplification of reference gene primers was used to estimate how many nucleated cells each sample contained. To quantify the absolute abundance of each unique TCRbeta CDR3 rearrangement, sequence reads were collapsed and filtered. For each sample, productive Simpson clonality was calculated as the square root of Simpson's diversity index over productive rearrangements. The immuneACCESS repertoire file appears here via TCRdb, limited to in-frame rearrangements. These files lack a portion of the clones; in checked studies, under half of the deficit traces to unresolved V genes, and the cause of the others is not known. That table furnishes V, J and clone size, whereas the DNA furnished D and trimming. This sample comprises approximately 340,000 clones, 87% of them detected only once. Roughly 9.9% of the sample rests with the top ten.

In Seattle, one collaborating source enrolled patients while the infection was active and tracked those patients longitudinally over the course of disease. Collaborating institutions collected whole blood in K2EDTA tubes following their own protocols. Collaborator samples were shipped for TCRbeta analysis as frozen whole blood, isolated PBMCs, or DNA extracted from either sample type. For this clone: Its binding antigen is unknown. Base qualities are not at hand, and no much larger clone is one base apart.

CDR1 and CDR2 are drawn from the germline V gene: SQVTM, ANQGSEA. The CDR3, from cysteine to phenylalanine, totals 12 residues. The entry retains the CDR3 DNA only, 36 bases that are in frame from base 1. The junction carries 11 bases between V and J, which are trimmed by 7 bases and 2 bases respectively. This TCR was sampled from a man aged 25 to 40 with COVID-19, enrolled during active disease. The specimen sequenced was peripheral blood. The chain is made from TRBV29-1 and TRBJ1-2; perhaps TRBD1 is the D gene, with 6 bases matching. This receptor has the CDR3 CSAGTTNYGYTF. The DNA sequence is TGCAGCGCCGGGACAACGAACTATGGCTACACCTTC.